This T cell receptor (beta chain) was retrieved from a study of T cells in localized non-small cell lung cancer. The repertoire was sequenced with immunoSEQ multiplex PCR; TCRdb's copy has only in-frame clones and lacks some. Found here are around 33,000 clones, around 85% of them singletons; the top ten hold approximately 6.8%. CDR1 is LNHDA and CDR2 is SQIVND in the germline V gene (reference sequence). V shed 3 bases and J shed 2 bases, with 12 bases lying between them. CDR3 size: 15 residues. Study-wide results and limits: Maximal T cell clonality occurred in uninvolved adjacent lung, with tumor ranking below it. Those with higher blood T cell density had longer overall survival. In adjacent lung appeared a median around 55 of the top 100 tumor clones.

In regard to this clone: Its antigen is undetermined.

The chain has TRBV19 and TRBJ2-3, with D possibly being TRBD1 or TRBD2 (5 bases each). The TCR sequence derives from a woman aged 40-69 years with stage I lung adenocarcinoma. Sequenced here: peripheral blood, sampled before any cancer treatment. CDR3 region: CASSMQGRATDTQYF. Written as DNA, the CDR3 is TGTGCCAGTAGTATGCAGGGACGGGCCACAGATACGCAGTATTTT.